Shown below are 7 T cell receptor beta chains from a single sample sequenced in a study of shared clonotypes between healthy human individuals. Naive CD8 cells were CD45RO-negative, positively selected for CCR7, excluding terminally differentiated effector memory CD45RA+ cells. The repertoire was sequenced with immunoSEQ multiplex PCR; TCRdb's copy has only in-frame clones and lacks some. There are about 2.1 million clones in the sample; 90% to 95% occur only once, and around 1.7% lies in the top ten. The sequencing input was naive CD8+ T cells from PBMCs. These receptors all come from a young man in good health. Some clones in this sample may be carry-over from other donors' samples.

This clone was counted once. The CDR3 loop is CASRLEDTGELFF. The CDR3 DNA sequence: TGCGCCAGCAGATTAGAAGACACCGGGGAGCTGTTTTTT. This rearrangement joins TRBV5-1 to TRBJ2-2; no clear D gene. The CDR3 consists of 13 residues. With 5 bases removed from V and 3 bases from J, the gap between germline ends came to 8 bases. Germline-derived CDR1 and CDR2 are SGHRS and YFSETQ.

The gene calls are TRBV5-6 and TRBJ2-2; D is perhaps TRBD2 (6 bases). Germline values: CDR1 SGHDT, CDR2 YYEEEE. CDR3 length: 14 amino acids. V gave up 7 bases and J gave up 5 bases, with 15 bases separating them. The CDR3 DNA sequence: TGTGCCAGCGGGGGGTTCCCAGCAACCGGGGAGCTGTTTTTT. Translation: CASGGFPATGELFF.

J is TRBJ1-1 and V is TRBV20-1, with D possibly being TRBD1 (6 bases). V lost 6 bases and J 7 bases, leaving 12 bases between the germline ends. CDR1 and CDR2 from the germline V gene are DFQATT and SNEGSKA (reference sequence). The CDR3 covers 11 residues. The CDR3 DNA reads TGCAGTGCGAGACAGGTCCGTGAAGCTTTCTTT. It translates to CSARQVREAFF.

CDR3: CASSSWGGILGNEQFF. Written as DNA, the CDR3 is TGTGCCAGCAGCTCATGGGGAGGTATATTAGGAAATGAGCAGTTCTTC. The chain has TRBV9 and TRBJ2-1; D possibly corresponds to TRBD2 (6 bases). V was clipped by 4 bases and J by 7 bases, with 21 bases between them. CDR1 is SGDLS and CDR2 is YYNGEE in the germline V gene. The CDR3 totals 16 residues.

CDR3 loop: CASSVGSEQYF. CDR3 sequence (DNA): TGTGCCAGCAGTGTGGGGAGCGAGCAGTACTTC. V usage is TRBV11-2 and J usage is TRBJ2-7, with D perhaps TRBD2 (5 bases). Germline V gene lookup returns CDR1 SGHAT and CDR2 FQNNGV. Trimming pared 6 bases from V and 6 bases from J, leaving 9 bases between. This CDR3 has 11 residues.

The chain carries TRBV5-1 and TRBJ1-2; perhaps TRBD1 as D (5 bases). Germline values: CDR1 SGHRS, CDR2 YFSETQ. V lost 1 base and J 8 bases, leaving 24 bases between the germline ends. The CDR3 spans 17 residues. CDR3: CASSLRVREMETPGYTF. The CDR3 DNA reads TGCGCCAGCAGCTTGCGGGTCAGGGAAATGGAGACGCCGGGCTACACCTTC.

The chain links TRBV27 to TRBJ1-1; 7 bases fit TRBD1. The J segment lost 6 bases and the V segment lost 4 bases, leaving 20 bases of the junction unmatched. The CDR3 extends over 18 amino acids. The germline gives CDR1 MNHEY, CDR2 SMNVEV (reference sequence). CDR3 in amino acids: CASSSRPWDSTDTPEAFF. In nucleotides, the CDR3 is TGTGCCAGCAGTTCTAGGCCTTGGGACAGCACGGACACCCCTGAAGCTTTCTTT.